Each of the 18 T cell receptor beta chains below was sequenced from the same sample in a study of T cell changes during pregnancy in multiple sclerosis. Only in-frame clones appear in the TCRdb table, and some are missing; sequencing was by immunoSEQ multiplex PCR. The repertoire holds tens of thousands of clones, with roughly 90% as singletons. The sample was peripheral blood, taken in the third trimester of pregnancy. The source is a female donor in good health, enrolled as a control in a pregnancy study.

The gene calls are TRBV6-5 and TRBJ2-2, with D possibly TRBD1 on 5 matching bases. Germline loops: CDR1 MNHEY, CDR2 SVGAGI. CDR3 size: 15 residues. V shed 8 bases and J shed 6 bases, with 19 bases lying between them. The CDR3 reads CASHQQASVAGELFF. CDR3 bases: TGTGCCAGCCATCAACAGGCGTCGGTGGCCGGGGAGCTGTTTTTT.

The rearrangement joins TRBV6-5 to TRBJ2-1, with D possibly TRBD2 on 5 matching bases. Per germline, CDR1 MNHEY and CDR2 SVGAGI. CDR3 length equals 15 residues. The germline V and J ends were trimmed by 5 bases and 3 bases, with 14 bases remaining between them. This chain's CDR3 is CASSPSERLYNEQFF. The CDR3 DNA follows: TGTGCCAGCAGTCCCTCGGAGCGGCTCTACAATGAGCAGTTCTTC.

CDR3 in amino acids: CASSQFLPGQGLANEKLFF. The CDR3 nucleotides are TGCGCCAGCAGCCAGTTTCTTCCGGGACAGGGTTTAGCTAATGAAAAACTGTTTTTT. The rearrangement links TRBV4-3 to TRBJ1-4; 9 bases line up with TRBD1. CDR1 and CDR2 from the germline V gene are LGHNA and YSLEER. The CDR3 covers 19 residues. V dropped 3 bases and J dropped 3; count of bases not matched to a gene: 14.

The chain couples TRBV4-3 to TRBJ2-3, with unresolved D. Trimming took 1 base from V and 7 from J, leaving 12 bases between them. Germline CDR1 reads LGHNA; CDR2 reads YSLEER. The CDR3 contains 14 residues. In DNA form, the CDR3 reads TGCGCCAGCAGCCAAGCTAACGCCGCGTATACGCAGTATTTT. Translated, it gives CASSQANAAYTQYF.

This clone showed up just a few times. V is TRBV28 and J is TRBJ1-1; D gene uncertain. Deletions cut 5 bases from V and 6 bases from J, with 13 bases between. Germline values: CDR1 MDHEN, CDR2 SYDVKM. The CDR3 is 13 residues long. CDR3 DNA sequence: TGTGCCAGCAGTCCCGTCCGGCAGGCTGAAGCTTTCTTT. Translating it yields CASSPVRQAEAFF.

The rearrangement links TRBV5-1 to TRBJ1-3; 11 bases are shared with TRBD1. Germline V gives CDR1 SGHRS, CDR2 YFSETQ. The trim removed 4 bases at V and 2 bases at J, leaving 5 bases unmatched. The CDR3 consists of 16 residues. CDR3 sequence reads: CASSPGQGATGNTIYF. The CDR3 DNA follows: TGCGCCAGCAGCCCCGGACAGGGGGCTACTGGAAACACCATATATTTT.

The V gene is TRBV2, the J gene TRBJ2-3, with TRBD2 matching over 9 bases. Germline lookup yields CDR1 SNHLY and CDR2 FYNNEI. With 8 bases clipped from V and 4 bases from J, the junction kept 13 bases outside the gene matches. CDR3 length equals 16 residues. CDR3 protein: CASRAMASGEADTQYF. For the CDR3, the DNA is TGTGCCAGCCGTGCGATGGCTAGCGGGGAGGCAGATACGCAGTATTTT.

The gene calls are TRBV6-5 and TRBJ1-1, with 10 nucleotides matching TRBD1. V was clipped by 5 bases and J by 4 bases; unmatched bases: 4. The CDR3 is made up of 14 amino acids. Germline V gene sequence: CDR1 MNHEY, CDR2 SVGAGI. The DNA of the CDR3 is TGTGCCAGCAGTGAGGGACAGGGGATCACTGAAGCTTTCTTT. Residues: CASSEGQGITEAFF.

This chain joins TRBV6-5 and TRBJ1-3; the match to TRBD1 covers 7 bases. With 1 base clipped from V and 0 bases from J, the junction kept 3 bases outside the gene matches. The germline V gene encodes CDR1 MNHEY and CDR2 SVGAGI. CDR3 length: 16 amino acids. The CDR3 is CASSYWAGGSGNTIYF. The DNA for the CDR3 is TGTGCCAGCAGTTACTGGGCAGGGGGCTCTGGAAACACCATATATTTT.

The V call is TRBV27, the J call TRBJ2-7, with TRBD1 matching 8 bases. Germline CDR1 is MNHEY and CDR2 is SMNVEV (reference sequence). Trimming at V came to 5 bases and at J to 3 bases, leaving 9 bases not matched to a gene. The CDR3 loop spans 15 amino acids. The CDR3 loop is CASSPRDRTYYEQYF. The CDR3 DNA follows: TGTGCCAGCAGTCCCCGGGACAGGACCTACTACGAGCAGTACTTC.

The J gene is TRBJ2-7, the V gene TRBV29-1, with 8 bases that match TRBD1. V was pared by 5 bases and J by 4 bases, with 4 bases of the junction left unmatched. Germline V gene data show CDR1 as SQVTM and CDR2 as ANQGSEA. The CDR3 covers 12 residues. The CDR3 DNA is TGCAGCGTTTGCCAGGGGGCGTACGAGCAGTACTTC. This encodes CSVCQGAYEQYF.

This chain uses TRBV12-5 with TRBJ2-1; 7 bases agree with TRBD1. After removal of 7 bases from V and 6 bases from J, the junction contained 6 bases not matched to a gene. This CDR3 spans 13 amino acids. Germline V gene data show CDR1 as LGHNT and CDR2 as FRNRAP. CDR3 residues: CASDLTGANEQFF. The DNA for the CDR3 is TGTGCTAGTGACTTAACAGGGGCCAATGAGCAGTTCTTC. Using reference TRBV12-5 and TRBJ2-1 for the parts outside the CDR3, the full variable domain is DARVTQTPRHKVTEMGQEVTMRCQPILGHNTVFWYRQTMMQGLELLAYFRNRAPLDDSGMPKDRFSAEMPDATLATLKIQPSEPRDSAVYFCASDLTGANEQFFGPGTRLTVL.

The V call is TRBV5-1, the J call TRBJ2-3; no reliable D call. V lost 4 bases, J lost 0 bases, and 12 bases lay in between. Germline CDR1 reads SGHRS; CDR2 reads YFSETQ. The CDR3 consists of 15 residues. The CDR3 reads CASSPRVASTDTQYF. CDR3 nucleotide sequence: TGCGCCAGCAGCCCCCGGGTGGCTAGCACAGATACGCAGTATTTT.

This chain uses TRBV7-9 with TRBJ2-1; tentatively, D is TRBD2 (6 bases). Deletions cut 5 bases from V and 4 bases from J, with 15 bases between. This CDR3 is built from 15 residues. Looked up from germline, CDR1 is SEHNR and CDR2 is FQNEAQ (reference sequence). CDR3 protein: CASSPTNGGYNEQFF. As DNA, the CDR3 is TGTGCCAGCAGCCCTACGAACGGAGGGTACAATGAGCAGTTCTTC.

V is TRBV27 and J is TRBJ1-1; TRBD1 is a possible D gene (6 bases). Trimming removed 4 bases at V and 0 bases at J, with 18 bases between. Germline CDR1 reads MNHEY; CDR2 reads SMNVEV (reference sequence). This CDR3 contains 17 residues. The CDR3 loop reads CASSSRPGTPLNTEAFF. CDR3 sequence (DNA): TGTGCCAGCAGTTCAAGACCCGGGACACCTCTGAACACTGAAGCTTTCTTT.

The genes are TRBV9 and TRBJ1-5, with unresolved D. V lost 0 bases to trimming and J lost 4 bases, with 8 bases between them. Germline CDR1 and CDR2: SGDLS and YYNGEE. This CDR3 spans 14 amino acids. The CDR3 is CASSVGGMNQPQHF. CDR3 in DNA: TGTGCCAGCAGCGTAGGAGGGATGAATCAGCCCCAGCATTTT.

This clone was seen a single time. V usage is TRBV10-2 and J usage is TRBJ2-7; D is unclear. The V end was cut by 6 bases, the J end by 2 bases, with 11 bases between. This CDR3 contains 13 residues. Germline V gene data show CDR1 as WSHSY and CDR2 as SAAADI. The CDR3 sequence is CASSLLATYEQYF. The DNA of the CDR3 is TGCGCCAGCAGCTTACTTGCCACCTACGAGCAGTACTTC.

Only a few counts were recorded for this clone. This chain uses TRBV9 with TRBJ1-1; tentatively, D is TRBD1 (6 bases). The V gene lost 0 bases and the J gene lost 4 bases, with 13 bases spanning the gap. The CDR3 consists of 15 residues. The germline V gene encodes CDR1 SGDLS and CDR2 YYNGEE. Here the CDR3 DNA reads TGTGCCAGCAGCGTAGGGGGCCAGGGGATCACTGAAGCTTTCTTT. This translates into CASSVGGQGITEAFF. Combining the CDR3 with reference TRBV9 and TRBJ1-1 gives the whole variable domain DSGVTQTPKHLITATGQRVTLRCSPRSGDLSVYWYQQSLDQGLQFLIQYYNGEERAKGNILERFSAQQFPDLHSELNLSSLELGDSALYFCASSVGGQGITEAFFGQGTRLTVV.